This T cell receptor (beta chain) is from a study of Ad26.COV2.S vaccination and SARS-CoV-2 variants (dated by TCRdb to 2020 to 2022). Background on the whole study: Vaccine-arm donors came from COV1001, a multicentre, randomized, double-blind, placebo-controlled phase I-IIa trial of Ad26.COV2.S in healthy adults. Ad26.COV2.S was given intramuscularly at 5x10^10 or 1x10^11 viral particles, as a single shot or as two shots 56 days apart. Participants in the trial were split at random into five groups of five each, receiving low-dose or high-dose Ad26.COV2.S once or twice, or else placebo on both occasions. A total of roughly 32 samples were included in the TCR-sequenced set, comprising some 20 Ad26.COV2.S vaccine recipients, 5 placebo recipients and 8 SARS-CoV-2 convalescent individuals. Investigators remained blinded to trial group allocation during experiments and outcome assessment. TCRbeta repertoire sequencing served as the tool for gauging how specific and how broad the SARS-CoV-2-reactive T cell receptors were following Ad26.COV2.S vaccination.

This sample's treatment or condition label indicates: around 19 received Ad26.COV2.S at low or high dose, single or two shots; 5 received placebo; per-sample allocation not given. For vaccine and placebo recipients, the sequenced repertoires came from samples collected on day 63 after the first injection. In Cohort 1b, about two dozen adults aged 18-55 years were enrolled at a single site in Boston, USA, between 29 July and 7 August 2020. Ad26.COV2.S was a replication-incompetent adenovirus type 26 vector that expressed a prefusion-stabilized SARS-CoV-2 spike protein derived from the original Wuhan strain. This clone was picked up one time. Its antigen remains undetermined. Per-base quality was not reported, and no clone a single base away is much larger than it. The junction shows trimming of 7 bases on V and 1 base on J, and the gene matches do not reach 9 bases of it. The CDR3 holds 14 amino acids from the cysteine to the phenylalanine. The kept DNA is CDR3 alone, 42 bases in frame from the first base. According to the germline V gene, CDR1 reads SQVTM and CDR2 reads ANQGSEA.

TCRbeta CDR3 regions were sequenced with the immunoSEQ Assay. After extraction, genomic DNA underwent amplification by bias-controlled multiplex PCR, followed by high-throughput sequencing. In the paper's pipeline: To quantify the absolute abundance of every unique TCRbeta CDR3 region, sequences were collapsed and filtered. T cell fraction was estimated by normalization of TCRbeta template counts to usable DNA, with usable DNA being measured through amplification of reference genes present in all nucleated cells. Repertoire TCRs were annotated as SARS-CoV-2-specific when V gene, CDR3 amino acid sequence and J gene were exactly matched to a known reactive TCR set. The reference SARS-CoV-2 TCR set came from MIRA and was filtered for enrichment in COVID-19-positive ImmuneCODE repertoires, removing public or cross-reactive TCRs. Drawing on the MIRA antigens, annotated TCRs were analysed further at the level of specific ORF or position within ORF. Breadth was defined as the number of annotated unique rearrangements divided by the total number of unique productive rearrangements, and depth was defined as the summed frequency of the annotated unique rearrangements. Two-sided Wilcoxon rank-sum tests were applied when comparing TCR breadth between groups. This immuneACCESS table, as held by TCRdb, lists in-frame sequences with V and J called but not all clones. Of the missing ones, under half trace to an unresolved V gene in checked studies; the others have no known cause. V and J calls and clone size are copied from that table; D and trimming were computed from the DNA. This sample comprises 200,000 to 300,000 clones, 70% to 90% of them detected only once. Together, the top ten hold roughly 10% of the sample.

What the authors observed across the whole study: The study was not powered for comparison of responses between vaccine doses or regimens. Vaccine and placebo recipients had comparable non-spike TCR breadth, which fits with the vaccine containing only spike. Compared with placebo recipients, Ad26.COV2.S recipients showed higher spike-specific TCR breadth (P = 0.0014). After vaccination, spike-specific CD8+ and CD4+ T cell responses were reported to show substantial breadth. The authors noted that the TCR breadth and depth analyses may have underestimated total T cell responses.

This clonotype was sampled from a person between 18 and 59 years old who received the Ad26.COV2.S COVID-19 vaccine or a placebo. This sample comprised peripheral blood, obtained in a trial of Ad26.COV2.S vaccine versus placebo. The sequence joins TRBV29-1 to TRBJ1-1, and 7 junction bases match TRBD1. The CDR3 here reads CSALGGTENTEAFF. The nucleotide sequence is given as TGCAGCGCCTTAGGGGGGACAGAGAACACTGAAGCTTTCTTT.